This is a list of T cell receptor beta chains from one sample in a study of T cell responses to AZD1222 COVID-19 vaccine. Libraries were prepared by immunoSEQ multiplex PCR; TCRdb keeps only in-frame clonotypes and omits some of them. Of 75,000 to 100,000 clones listed, around nine tenths are singletons. This sample comprised peripheral blood, obtained on day 0 of AZD1222 vaccination. The origin of the receptors is an adult in good health. Each CDR3 is given with its conserved first and last residue. Fields, in order: J gene, D gene, clone size, V gene, CDR3 protein, CDR3 DNA. D genes are given only for firm matches. Not every row has a clone size; where given, it reads once, few, many or a size class.

TRBJ2-7 | TRBD2 | . | TRBV28 | CASSSPGLATYEQYF | TGTGCCAGCAGTAGTCCGGGACTAGCGACCTACGAGCAGTACTTC
TRBJ2-7 | . | once | TRBV6-5 | CASSYSGLAAPYEQYF | TGTGCCAGCAGTTACTCTGGTCTAGCTGCCCCCTACGAGCAGTACTTC
TRBJ1-3 | . | . | TRBV6-5 | CASRDPGNTIYF | TGTGCCAGCAGGGACCCTGGAAACACCATATATTTT
TRBJ2-7 | TRBD2 | . | TRBV3-1/TRBV3-2 | CASSQRSGRHYEQYF | TGTGCCAGCAGCCAAAGAAGCGGGAGACACTACGAGCAGTACTTC
TRBJ2-1 | TRBD2 | once | TRBV6-5 | CAGGGSGSDNEQFF | TGTGCCGGCGGCGGAAGCGGGAGTGACAATGAGCAGTTCTTC
TRBJ1-2 | . | . | TRBV12-3/TRBV12-4 | CASSLGQSYGYTF | TGTGCCAGCAGTCTAGGACAAAGCTATGGCTACACCTTC
TRBJ2-5 | . | . | TRBV3-1/TRBV3-2 | CASSQRAGETQYF | TGTGCCAGCAGCCAAAGAGCGGGCGAGACCCAGTACTTC
TRBJ2-2 | . | . | TRBV5-4 | CASSLDFKGELFF | TGTGCCAGCAGCTTGGATTTTAAGGGGGAGCTGTTTTTT
TRBJ1-5 | . | . | TRBV18 | CASSPAPVDQPQHF | TGTGCCAGCTCACCAGCCCCGGTCGATCAGCCCCAGCATTTT
TRBJ2-5 | . | . | TRBV4-2 | CASSSRDSQTQYF | TGTGCCAGCAGCTCGCGGGACAGTCAGACCCAGTACTTC
TRBJ2-3 | TRBD2 | . | TRBV7-3 | CASSLNIAGGADTQYF | TGTGCCAGCAGCTTAAATATAGCGGGAGGCGCAGATACGCAGTATTTT
TRBJ2-2 | . | . | TRBV11-2 | CASSWGVAGELFF | TGTGCCAGCAGCTGGGGGGTGGCCGGGGAGCTGTTTTTT
TRBJ1-6 | . | . | TRBV28 | CASSLGVEGQYNSPLHF | TGTGCCAGCAGTTTAGGGGTGGAAGGACAGTATAATTCACCCCTCCACTTT
TRBJ2-5 | . | . | TRBV2 | CASSWTQETQYF | TGTGCCAGCAGTTGGACGCAAGAGACCCAGTACTTC
TRBJ2-3 | . | . | TRBV20-1 | CSASSGDTQYF | TGCAGTGCTAGTAGTGGGGATACGCAGTATTTT
TRBJ2-7 | TRBD2 | . | TRBV4-1 | CASSPNRLAGASYEQYF | TGCGCCAGCAGCCCTAACCGACTAGCGGGAGCTTCCTACGAGCAGTACTTC
TRBJ1-6 | TRBD1 | . | TRBV19 | CASRIPGQGVNSPLHF | TGTGCCAGTAGGATCCCGGGACAGGGGGTTAATTCACCCCTCCACTTT
TRBJ1-5 | . | . | TRBV2 | CASSVGRGLSNQPQHF | TGTGCCAGCAGTGTGGGCAGGGGCTTAAGCAATCAGCCCCAGCATTTT
TRBJ2-3 | TRBD1 | . | TRBV10-3 | CAISQSRGTFTDTQYF | TGTGCCATCAGTCAGTCCAGGGGGACATTCACAGATACGCAGTATTTT
TRBJ1-2 | . | . | TRBV2 | CATPRAQQNYGYTF | TGTGCCACCCCGAGGGCTCAGCAAAACTATGGCTACACCTTC
TRBJ2-7 | TRBD2 | . | TRBV9 | CASSVEPSGRWEQYF | TGTGCCAGCAGCGTAGAGCCTAGCGGGAGGTGGGAGCAGTACTTC
TRBJ1-4 | . | . | TRBV28 | CASSPNEGFNEKLFF | TGTGCCAGCAGCCCTAACGAGGGGTTTAATGAAAAACTGTTTTTT
TRBJ2-3 | . | few | TRBV24-1 | CASGRGGTDTQYF | TGTGCCTCCGGTAGAGGCGGCACAGATACGCAGTATTTT
TRBJ2-7 | TRBD1 | . | TRBV5-1 | CASSLQSITGTGHYEQYF | TGCGCCAGCAGCTTGCAAAGCATCACCGGGACAGGGCACTACGAGCAGTACTTC
TRBJ1-1 | . | . | TRBV29-1 | CSARTDLPTEAFF | TGCAGCGCCAGGACGGACCTTCCGACTGAAGCTTTCTTT
TRBJ1-2 | . | once | TRBV2 | CASSEQNGGSYTF | TGTGCCAGCAGTGAACAGAATGGAGGTAGCTACACCTTC
TRBJ2-7 | . | . | TRBV12-3/TRBV12-4 | CASSLLFNLQYF | TGTGCCAGCAGTTTACTCTTTAACCTTCAGTACTTC
TRBJ1-5 | . | . | TRBV24-1 | CATSDSGISNQPQHF | TGTGCCACCAGTGATTCCGGGATTAGCAATCAGCCCCAGCATTTT
TRBJ2-7 | TRBD2 | . | TRBV7-2 | CASSLALAGVSYEQYF | TGTGCCAGCAGCTTGGCACTAGCGGGAGTCTCTTACGAGCAGTACTTC
TRBJ1-3 | TRBD1 | . | TRBV5-1 | CATRQGEGNTIYF | TGCGCCACCCGACAGGGTGAAGGAAACACCATATATTTT
TRBJ2-7 | TRBD1 | . | TRBV18 | CASSQGQAYEQYF | TGTGCCAGCTCCCAGGGACAGGCCTACGAGCAGTACTTC
TRBJ1-2 | TRBD1 | . | TRBV6-5 | CASSSPGQTNYGYTF | TGTGCCAGCAGTAGTCCGGGACAGACTAACTATGGCTACACCTTC
TRBJ1-5 | . | . | TRBV4-1 | CASSQGQNQPQHF | TGCGCCAGCAGCCAAGGTCAGAATCAGCCCCAGCATTTT
TRBJ1-2 | TRBD1 | once | TRBV29-1 | CSVERTGGGYTF | TGCAGCGTTGAAAGGACAGGAGGGGGCTACACCTTC
TRBJ2-5 | TRBD1 | . | TRBV28 | CASSVGQGWRETQYF | TGTGCCAGCAGTGTGGGACAGGGATGGAGAGAGACCCAGTACTTC
TRBJ1-4 | . | . | TRBV19 | CASRLMGSPTNEKLFF | TGTGCCAGTAGGCTGATGGGCAGCCCAACTAATGAAAAACTGTTTTTT
TRBJ1-6 | TRBD1 | . | TRBV7-8 | CASSKTGINISPLHF | TGTGCCAGCAGCAAGACAGGGATTAACATTTCACCCCTCCACTTT
TRBJ1-2 | TRBD1 | . | TRBV10-3 | CAILQGGPYGYTF | TGTGCCATCCTTCAGGGGGGCCCCTATGGCTACACCTTC
TRBJ2-1 | TRBD2 | . | TRBV11-2 | CASSIPRLAGVEQFF | TGTGCCAGCAGCATCCCGCGACTAGCGGGAGTTGAGCAGTTCTTC
TRBJ1-2 | . | . | TRBV5-6 | CASSWGTNYGYTF | TGTGCCAGCAGCTGGGGGACTAACTATGGCTACACCTTC